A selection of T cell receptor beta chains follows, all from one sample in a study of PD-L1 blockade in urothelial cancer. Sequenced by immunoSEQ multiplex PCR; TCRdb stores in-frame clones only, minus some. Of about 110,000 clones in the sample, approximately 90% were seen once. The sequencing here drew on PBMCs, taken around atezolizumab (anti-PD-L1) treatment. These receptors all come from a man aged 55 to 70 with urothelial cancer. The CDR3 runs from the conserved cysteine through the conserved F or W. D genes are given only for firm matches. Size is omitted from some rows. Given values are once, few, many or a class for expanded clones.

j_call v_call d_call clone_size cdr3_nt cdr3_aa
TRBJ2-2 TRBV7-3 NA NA TGTGCCAGCAGCTTAATGTCAGGGGGGACCGGGGAGCTGTTTTTT CASSLMSGGTGELFF
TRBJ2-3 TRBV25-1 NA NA TGTGCCAGCAGTGAAGTGGCGGGCAGCACAGATACGCAGTATTTT CASSEVAGSTDTQYF
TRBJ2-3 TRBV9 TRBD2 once TGTGCCAGCAGCCCGCGACCGGGACTATCCACAGATACGCAGTATTTT CASSPRPGLSTDTQYF
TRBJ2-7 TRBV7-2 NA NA TGTGCCAGCAGCTTAGCGAGCGGCTCCTACGAGCAGTACTTC CASSLASGSYEQYF
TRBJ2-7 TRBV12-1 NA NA TGTGCCAGCAGAGGAGACAGGTCCCAGGGGGAGCAGTACTTC CASRGDRSQGEQYF
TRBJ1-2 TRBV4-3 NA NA TGCGCCAGCAGCCAAGATCCCCCAGGGCACAATGGCTACACCTTC CASSQDPPGHNGYTF
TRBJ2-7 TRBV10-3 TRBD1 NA TGTGCCATCAGTGGAGCAGGACAGGGGACCTCCTACGAGCAGTACTTC CAISGAGQGTSYEQYF
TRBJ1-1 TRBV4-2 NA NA TGTGCCAGCAGCCAAGATTTAACTGCCCGCTCGCACGCTTTCTTT CASSQDLTARSHAFF
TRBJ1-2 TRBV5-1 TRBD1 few TGCGCCAGCAGCGTGGACAGGGTCGAATATGGCTACACCTTC CASSVDRVEYGYTF
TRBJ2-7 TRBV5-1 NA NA TGCGCCAGCAGCGGGCTGACGTCCTACGAGCAGTACTTC CASSGLTSYEQYF
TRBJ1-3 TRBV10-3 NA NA TGTGCCGTCCAGACAACGGGGGTAGCTGGAAACACCATATATTTT CAVQTTGVAGNTIYF
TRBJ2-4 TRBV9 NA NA TGTGCCAGCAGCGTATCTGGCGGGGCCAAAAACATTCAGTACTTC CASSVSGGAKNIQYF
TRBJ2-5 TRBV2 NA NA TGTGCCAGCAGTGCATGGAGGGAAGAGACCCAGTACTTC CASSAWREETQYF
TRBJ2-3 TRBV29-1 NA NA TGCAGCGTTGCGGACAGCACGGGCACAGATACGCAGTATTTT CSVADSTGTDTQYF
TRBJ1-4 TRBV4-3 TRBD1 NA TGCGCCAGCAGCCACGAGTCCTGGGACAGGAGTTTGGTAAAACTGTTTTTT CASSHESWDRSLVKLFF
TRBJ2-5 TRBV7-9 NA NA TGTGCCAGCAGAACTCAAGAGACCCAGTACTTC CASRTQETQYF
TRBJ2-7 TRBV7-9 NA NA TGTGCCAGCAGCCCCTCCGGTAGAAACGAGCAGTACTTC CASSPSGRNEQYF
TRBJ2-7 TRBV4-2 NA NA TGTGCCAGCAGCCAAGACCCGGGGGTCGGATCCTACGAGCAGTACTTC CASSQDPGVGSYEQYF
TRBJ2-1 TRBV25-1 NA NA TGTGCCAGCAGTGAATCCGGTCAGGGCCTTGAGGAGCAGTTCTTC CASSESGQGLEEQFF
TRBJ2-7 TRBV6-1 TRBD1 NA TGTGCCAGCACCAGTGCCGGCAGGGGGCACTACGAGCAGTACTTC CASTSAGRGHYEQYF
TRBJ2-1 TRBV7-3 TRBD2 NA TGTGCCAGCAGCTTAGGGGGACTAGCGGGATCCTCCTCCTACAATGAGCAGTTCTTC CASSLGGLAGSSSYNEQFF
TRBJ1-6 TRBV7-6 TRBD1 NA TGTGCCAGCAGCCCCGGACAGGGGAATTCACCCCTCCACTTT CASSPGQGNSPLHF
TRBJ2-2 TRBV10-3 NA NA TGTGCCATCAGTGACCATGGGCTAAACACCGGGGAGCTGTTTTTT CAISDHGLNTGELFF
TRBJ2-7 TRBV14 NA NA TGTGCCAGCAGCCACAGAGAGACAGGCGCCCCTAAGCAGTACTTC CASSHRETGAPKQYF
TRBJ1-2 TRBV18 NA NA TGTGCCAGCTCACTCGACCTTGGGGGCAACTATGGCTACACCTTC CASSLDLGGNYGYTF
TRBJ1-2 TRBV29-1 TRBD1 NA TGCAGCGTTGAAATGGAGAAGGGGGCGTCTTATGGCTACACCTTC CSVEMEKGASYGYTF
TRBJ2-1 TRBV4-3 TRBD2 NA TGCGCCAGCAGCCAAGCGCTTAGCGGGGGGGCTACCGGTGAGCAGTTCTTC CASSQALSGGATGEQFF
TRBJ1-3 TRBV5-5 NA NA TGTGCCAGCAGTCGTGACAGCTTCTCTGGAAACACCATATATTTT CASSRDSFSGNTIYF
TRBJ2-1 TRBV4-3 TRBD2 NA TGCGCCAGCAGCCAAGCTAGAAGCGGGAGGGCCTTGGGCTCCTACAATGAGCAGTTCTTC CASSQARSGRALGSYNEQFF
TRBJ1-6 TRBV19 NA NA TGTGCCAGTACCCGGACAGAAGCTAATTCACCCCTCCACTTT CASTRTEANSPLHF
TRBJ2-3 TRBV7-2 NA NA TGTGCCAGCAGCTTATCGGTTTCTGGTACCGATACGCAGTATTTT CASSLSVSGTDTQYF
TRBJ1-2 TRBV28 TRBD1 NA TGTGCCACCTACGGACAGGGCGCCATTCAATCTAACTATGGCTACACCTTC CATYGQGAIQSNYGYTF
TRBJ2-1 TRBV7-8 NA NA TGTGCCAGCCGCAACGGGTTCTTC CASRNGFF
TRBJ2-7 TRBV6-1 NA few TGTGCCAGCAGTGAAATTCAGGGATCGGTCGAGCAGTACTTC CASSEIQGSVEQYF
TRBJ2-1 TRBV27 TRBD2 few TGTGCCAGCATGGCTAGCGGGAGGTACAATGAGCAGTTCTTC CASMASGRYNEQFF
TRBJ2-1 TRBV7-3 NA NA TGTGCCAGCAGCTCCCCCCGGCGGGTGCCCGGCGTCTCCTACAATGAGCAGTTCTTC CASSSPRRVPGVSYNEQFF
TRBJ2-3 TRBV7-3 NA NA TGTGCCAGCAGCTTCGGGACTAGCACAGATACGCAGTATTTT CASSFGTSTDTQYF
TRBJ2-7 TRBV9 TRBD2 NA TGTGCCAGCAGCGTAGATCCGGCTAGCGGGGAATACGAGCAGTACTTC CASSVDPASGEYEQYF
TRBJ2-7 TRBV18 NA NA TGTGCCAGCTCAGCTAGGGTTTCGGGATACGAGCAGTACTTC CASSARVSGYEQYF
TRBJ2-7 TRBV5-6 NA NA TGTGCCAGCAGCTATGAGGGCTACGAGCAGTACTTC CASSYEGYEQYF
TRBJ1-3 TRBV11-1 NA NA TGTGCCAGCAGCCCAGGAAGAATCTCTGGAAACACCATATATTTT CASSPGRISGNTIYF
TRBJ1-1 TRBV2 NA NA TGTGCCAGCAACTTCGGACAGAACACTGAAGCTTTCTTT CASNFGQNTEAFF
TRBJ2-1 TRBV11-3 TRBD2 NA TGTGCCAGCAGCTTAGGGTGGGCGGGAGCTGGTTCGGATGAGCAGTTCTTC CASSLGWAGAGSDEQFF
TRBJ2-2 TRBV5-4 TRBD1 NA TGTGCCAGCAGGCCCGGGGCAGGGGGAACCGGGGAGCTGTTTTTT CASRPGAGGTGELFF
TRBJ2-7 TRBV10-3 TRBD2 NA TGTGCCATCAGTGAAGGGACTAGCGGAGCGAAGTATAGATACGAGCAGTACTTC CAISEGTSGAKYRYEQYF
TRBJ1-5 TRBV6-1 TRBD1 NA TGTGCCAGCAGTGATCCCGGGACAGGGGGCGCGAGGGGCAATCAGCCCCAGCATTTT CASSDPGTGGARGNQPQHF
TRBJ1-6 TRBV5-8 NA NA TGTGCCAGCAGCTTCCGGGGTTCACCCCTCCACTTT CASSFRGSPLHF
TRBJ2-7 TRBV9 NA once TGTGCCAGCAGCGAGGGAGGCTCGGGGAACGAGCAGTACTTC CASSEGGSGNEQYF
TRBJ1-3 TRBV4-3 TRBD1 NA TGCGCCAGCAGCCAAGATTCAGGGGGTGACGGGTTTAACACCATATATTTT CASSQDSGGDGFNTIYF
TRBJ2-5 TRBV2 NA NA TGTGCCAGCAGTGAGTGGCGGGGACAAGAGACCCAGTACTTC CASSEWRGQETQYF
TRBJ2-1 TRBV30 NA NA TGTGCCTGGAGTGTAGATCGGGGCTACAATGAGCAGTTCTTC CAWSVDRGYNEQFF
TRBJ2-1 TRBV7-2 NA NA TGTGCCAGCAGCATAAGCGTCAGTTGGTACAATGAGCAGTTCTTC CASSISVSWYNEQFF
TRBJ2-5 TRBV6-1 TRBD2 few TGTGCCAGCAGTGTAGCGGGAGCTCGGTGGGAGACCCAGTACTTC CASSVAGARWETQYF